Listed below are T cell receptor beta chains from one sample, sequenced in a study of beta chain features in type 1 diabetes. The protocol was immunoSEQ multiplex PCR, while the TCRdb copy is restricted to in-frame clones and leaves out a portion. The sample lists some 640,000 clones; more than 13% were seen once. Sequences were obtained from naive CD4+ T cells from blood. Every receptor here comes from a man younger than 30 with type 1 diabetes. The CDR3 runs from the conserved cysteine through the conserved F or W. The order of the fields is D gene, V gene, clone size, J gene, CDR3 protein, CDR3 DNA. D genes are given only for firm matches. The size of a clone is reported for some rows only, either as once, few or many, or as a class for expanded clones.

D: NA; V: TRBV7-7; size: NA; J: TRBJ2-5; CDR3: CASSGEVGQETQYF; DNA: TGTGCTAGCAGCGGAGAAGTGGGCCAAGAGACCCAGTACTTC
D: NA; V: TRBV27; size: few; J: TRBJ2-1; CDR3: CASSQSLNEQFF; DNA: TGTGCCAGCAGCCAATCCCTTAATGAGCAGTTCTTC
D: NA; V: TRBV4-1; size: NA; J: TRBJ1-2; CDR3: CASSQDVKGYGYTF; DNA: TGCGCCAGCAGCCAAGATGTAAAGGGCTATGGCTACACCTTC
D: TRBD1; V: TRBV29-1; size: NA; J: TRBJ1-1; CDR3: CSVEGTGSLTEAFF; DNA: TGCAGCGTTGAGGGGACAGGGTCGCTCACTGAAGCTTTCTTT
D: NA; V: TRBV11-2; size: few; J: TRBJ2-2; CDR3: CASIPFVRGRDKVGELFF; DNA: TGTGCCAGCATACCCTTTGTGAGGGGGCGGGATAAGGTCGGGGAGCTGTTTTTT
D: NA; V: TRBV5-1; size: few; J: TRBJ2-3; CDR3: CASSLASATDTQYF; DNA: TGCGCCAGCAGCTTGGCTAGCGCCACAGATACGCAGTATTTT
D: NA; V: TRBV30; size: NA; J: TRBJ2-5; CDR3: CAWSRSTFQETQYF; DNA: TGTGCCTGGAGTCGGTCCACATTCCAAGAGACCCAGTACTTC
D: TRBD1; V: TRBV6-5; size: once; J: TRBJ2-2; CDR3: CASSYGQGANTGELFF; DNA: TGTGCCAGCAGTTATGGACAGGGCGCGAACACCGGGGAGCTGTTTTTT
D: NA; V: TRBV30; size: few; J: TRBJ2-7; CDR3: CAWSVQAYEQYF; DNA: TGTGCCTGGAGTGTACAGGCCTACGAGCAGTACTTC
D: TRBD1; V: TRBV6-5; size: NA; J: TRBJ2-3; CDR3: CASSYQGATDTQYF; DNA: TGTGCCAGCAGTTACCAGGGGGCCACAGATACGCAGTATTTT
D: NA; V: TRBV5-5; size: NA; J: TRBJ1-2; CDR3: CASSLAGRRTYGYTF; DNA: TGTGCCAGCAGCTTGGCGGGCAGGCGGACCTATGGCTACACCTTC
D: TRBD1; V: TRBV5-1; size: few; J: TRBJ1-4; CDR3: CASSLATGGQEKLFF; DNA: TGCGCCAGCAGCTTGGCAACAGGGGGCCAAGAAAAACTGTTTTTT
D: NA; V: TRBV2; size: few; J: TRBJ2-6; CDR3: CASSDRLSGANVLTF; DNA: TGTGCCAGCAGTGACCGGCTGTCTGGGGCCAACGTCCTGACTTTC
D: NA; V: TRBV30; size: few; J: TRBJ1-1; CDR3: CAWSVSPEDTEAFF; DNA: TGTGCCTGGAGTGTATCTCCGGAGGACACTGAAGCTTTCTTT
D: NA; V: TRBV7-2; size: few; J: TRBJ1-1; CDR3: CASSLAGWNTEAFF; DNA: TGTGCCAGCAGCTTGGCGGGTTGGAACACTGAAGCTTTCTTT
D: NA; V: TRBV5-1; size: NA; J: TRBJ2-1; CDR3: CASSLWGAGEQFF; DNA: TGCGCCAGCAGCTTGTGGGGGGCCGGTGAGCAGTTCTTC
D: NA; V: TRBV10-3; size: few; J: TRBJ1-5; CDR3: CAIRWGPNSNQPQHF; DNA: TGTGCCATCAGGTGGGGTCCGAATAGCAATCAGCCCCAGCATTTT
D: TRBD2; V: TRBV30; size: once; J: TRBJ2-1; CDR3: CAWSGTSMYNEQFF; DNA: TGTGCCTGGAGTGGGACTAGCATGTACAATGAGCAGTTCTTC
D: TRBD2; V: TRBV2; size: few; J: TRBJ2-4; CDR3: CASSEVREGRRF; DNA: TGTGCCAGCAGTGAAGTCCGGGAGGGCCGGCGGTTC
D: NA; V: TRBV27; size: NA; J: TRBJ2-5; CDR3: CASSSHGQETQYF; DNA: TGTGCCAGCAGTTCCCACGGACAAGAGACCCAGTACTTC
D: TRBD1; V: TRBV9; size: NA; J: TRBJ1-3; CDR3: CASSSGTERHSGNTIYF; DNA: TGTGCCAGCAGCTCGGGGACAGAACGCCACTCTGGAAACACCATATATTTT
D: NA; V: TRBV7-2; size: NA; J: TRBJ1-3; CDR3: CASSLSQGPYGNTIYF; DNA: TGTGCCAGCAGCTTATCCCAGGGCCCCTACGGAAACACCATATATTTT
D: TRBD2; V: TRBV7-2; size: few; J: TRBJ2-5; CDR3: CASSSRGLVKTQYF; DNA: TGTGCCAGCAGCTCCAGGGGACTAGTGAAGACCCAGTACTTC
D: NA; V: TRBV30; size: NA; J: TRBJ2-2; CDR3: CAWTTAGELFF; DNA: TGTGCCTGGACAACAGCCGGGGAGCTGTTTTTT
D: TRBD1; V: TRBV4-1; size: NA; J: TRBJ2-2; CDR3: CASSHFIGQGATSTGELFF; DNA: TGCGCCAGCAGCCACTTTATAGGACAGGGGGCTACTAGCACCGGGGAGCTGTTTTTT
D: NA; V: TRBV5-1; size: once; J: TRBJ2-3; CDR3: CASSLGSTDTQYF; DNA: TGCGCCAGCAGCTTGGGGTCGACAGATACGCAGTATTTT
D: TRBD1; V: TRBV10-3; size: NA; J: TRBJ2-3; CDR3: CAIETGLSTDTQYF; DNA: TGTGCCATCGAGACAGGGCTTAGCACAGATACGCAGTATTTT
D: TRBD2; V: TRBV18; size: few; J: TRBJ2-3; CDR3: CASSPWEGRGTDTQYF; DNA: TGTGCCAGCTCACCATGGGAGGGTAGAGGCACAGATACGCAGTATTTT
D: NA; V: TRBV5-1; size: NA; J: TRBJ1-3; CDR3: CASRLDTVSGNTIYF; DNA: TGCGCCAGCAGGTTGGACACCGTCTCTGGAAACACCATATATTTT
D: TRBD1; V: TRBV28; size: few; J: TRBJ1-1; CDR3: CASSQGQAEAFF; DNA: TGTGCCAGCAGTCAGGGACAGGCTGAAGCTTTCTTT
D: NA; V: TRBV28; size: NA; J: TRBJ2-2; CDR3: CASSPATVTGELFF; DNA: TGTGCCAGCAGTCCAGCGACAGTAACCGGGGAGCTGTTTTTT
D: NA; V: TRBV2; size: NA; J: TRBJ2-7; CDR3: CASRVDRGSYEQYF; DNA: TGTGCCAGCAGGGTGGACCGCGGCTCCTACGAGCAGTACTTC
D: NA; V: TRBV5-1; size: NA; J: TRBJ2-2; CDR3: CASSLVGANTGELFF; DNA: TGCGCCAGCAGCTTGGTGGGAGCGAACACCGGGGAGCTGTTTTTT
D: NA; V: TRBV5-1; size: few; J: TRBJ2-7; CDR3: CASSSGGPKDEQYF; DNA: TGCGCCAGCAGTTCCGGGGGACCCAAGGACGAGCAGTACTTC
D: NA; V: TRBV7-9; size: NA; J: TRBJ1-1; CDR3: CASSLAGNTEAFF; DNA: TGTGCCAGCAGCTTAGCTGGGAACACTGAAGCTTTCTTT
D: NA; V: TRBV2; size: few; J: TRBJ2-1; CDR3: CASSTPDSTGQIISYNEQFF; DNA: TGTGCCAGCAGTACCCCTGACAGTACCGGACAGATTATCTCCTACAATGAGCAGTTCTTC
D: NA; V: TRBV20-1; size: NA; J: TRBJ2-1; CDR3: CSALRRGEQFF; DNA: TGCAGTGCTCTCAGGAGGGGTGAGCAGTTCTTC
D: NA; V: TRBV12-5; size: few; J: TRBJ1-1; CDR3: CASGFATEAFF; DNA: TGTGCTAGTGGTTTTGCCACTGAAGCTTTCTTT
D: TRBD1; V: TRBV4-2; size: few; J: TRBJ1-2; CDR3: CASSQEGGTGPIRGYTF; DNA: TGTGCCAGCAGCCAAGAGGGTGGGACAGGCCCAATCCGAGGCTACACCTTC
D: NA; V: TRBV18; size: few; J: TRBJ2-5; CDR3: CASSQTTETQYF; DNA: TGTGCCAGCTCACAAACCACAGAGACCCAGTACTTC
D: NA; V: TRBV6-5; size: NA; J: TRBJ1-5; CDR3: CASSSRQVSNQPQHF; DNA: TGTGCCAGCAGTTCGAGACAGGTTAGCAATCAGCCCCAGCATTTT
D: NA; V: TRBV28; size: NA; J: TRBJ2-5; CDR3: CASSLAGGNMETQYF; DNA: TGTGCCAGCAGTTTGGCAGGGGGGAATATGGAGACCCAGTACTTC
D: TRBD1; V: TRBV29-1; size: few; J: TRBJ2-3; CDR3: CSLKGANTDTQYF; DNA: TGCAGCTTGAAGGGGGCGAACACAGATACGCAGTATTTT
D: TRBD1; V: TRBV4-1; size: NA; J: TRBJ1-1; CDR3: CASSQHPRSQGGAFF; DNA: TGCGCCAGCAGCCAACATCCGAGGAGCCAGGGGGGTGCTTTCTTT
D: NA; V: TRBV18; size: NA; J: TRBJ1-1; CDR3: CASSPRGVQNTEAFF; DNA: TGTGCCAGCTCACCCCGGGGGGTTCAGAACACTGAAGCTTTCTTT
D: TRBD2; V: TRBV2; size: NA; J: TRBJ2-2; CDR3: CASIREVLVAGELFF; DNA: TGTGCCAGCATCCGGGAGGTGTTGGTCGCCGGGGAGCTGTTTTTT
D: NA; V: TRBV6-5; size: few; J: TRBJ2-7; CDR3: CASSTRNEQYF; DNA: TGTGCCAGCAGTACCAGGAACGAGCAGTACTTC